Listed below are T cell receptor beta chains from one sample, sequenced in a study of blood T cells in healthy people across ages. TCRdb processed the 5' RACE reads anew with MiXCR; each CDR3 protein has one entry. The sample holds 850,000 to 950,000 distinct CDR3 sequences, 29% seen once. Specimen: blood. These TCRs come from a woman older than 75 in good health. Each CDR3 is given with its conserved first and last residue. Each record gives: V gene, clone size, J gene, D gene, CDR3 DNA, CDR3 protein. D genes are given only for firm matches. A clone size is listed for some rows: how often the clone was seen (once, few, many), or a class if it is expanded.

>TRBV6-6|many|TRBJ2-7|NA
TGTGCCAGCAGAGACTCCGGGACCCGAGACGAGCAGTACTTC
CASRDSGTRDEQYF
>TRBV14|once|TRBJ2-1|NA
TGTGCCAGCAGCCAAGGGGTCCTTGGGAACAATGAGCAGTTCTTC
CASSQGVLGNNEQFF
>TRBV29-1|many|TRBJ2-6|NA
TGCAGCGTCGCCGGTGGGGCCAACGTCCTGACTTTC
CSVAGGANVLTF
>TRBV11-2|few|TRBJ2-7|TRBD2
TGTGCCAGCAGCTTAGGTGCTAGCGGGGGGTTACACGAGCAGTACTTC
CASSLGASGGLHEQYF
>TRBV7-9|many|TRBJ2-7|TRBD2
TGTGCCAGTGCGCTGCGGGGGGGCCACGAGCAGTACTTC
CASALRGGHEQYF
>TRBV6-1|few|TRBJ1-1|TRBD1
TGTGCCAGCAGTGAATGGGGGGCAGGGGGGGCTTTCTTT
CASSEWGAGGAFF
>TRBV20-1|NA|TRBJ2-1|NA
TGCAGTGCCGTCGGGGGGCCTTCCTACAATGAGCAGTTCTTC
CSAVGGPSYNEQFF
>TRBV3-1|many|TRBJ2-1|TRBD1
TGTGCCAGCAGCCAACGCCAGGGGGTCGGCGAGCAGTTCTTC
CASSQRQGVGEQFF
>TRBV4-1|NA|TRBJ1-5|NA
TGCGCCAGCAGCCAGGAAGACAGCAGCAATCAGCCCCAGCATTTT
CASSQEDSSNQPQHF
>TRBV12-3/TRBV12-4|few|TRBJ1-5|NA
TGTGCCAGCAGGCCCGGGACAAGCGACCATCAGCCCCAGCATTTT
CASRPGTSDHQPQHF
>TRBV20-1|once|TRBJ1-2|NA
TGCAGTGCTAGAGGGCATCAAGGCCACACCTTC
CSARGHQGHTF
>TRBV6-2/TRBV6-3|few|TRBJ2-3|TRBD2
TGTGCCAGCACCTACCGGGGGGGACAGCAGTATTTT
CASTYRGGQQYF
>TRBV30|NA|TRBJ2-7|NA
TGTGCCTGGAGTGTAACTTTATCCGGGAACGAGCAGTACTTC
CAWSVTLSGNEQYF
>TRBV3-1|once|TRBJ2-5|TRBD2
TGTGCCAGCAGCTTCGGGGGGGCGATTAATGAGCAGTACTTC
CASSFGGAINEQYF
>TRBV7-9|many|TRBJ2-5|NA
TGTGCCAGCAGCCCAATTCAAGAGACCCAGTACTTC
CASSPIQETQYF
>TRBV12-3/TRBV12-4|NA|TRBJ2-1|TRBD1
TGTGCCAGCAGATATGGACAGGGTCCCTACAATGAGCAGTTCTTC
CASRYGQGPYNEQFF
>TRBV5-1|few|TRBJ1-4|NA
TGCGCCAGCAGCAATGACATCGGAACTAATGAAAAACTGTTTTTT
CASSNDIGTNEKLFF
>TRBV30|once|TRBJ1-1|NA
TGTGCCTGGAGTGCCCTAGGAATATCGCGGAACACTGAAGCTTTCTTT
CAWSALGISRNTEAFF
>TRBV13|few|TRBJ1-5|NA
TGTGCCAGCAGCTTATGGGGCTACCATCAGCCCCAGCATTTT
CASSLWGYHQPQHF
>TRBV6-1|many|TRBJ2-5|NA
TGTGCCAGCAGTAGGACATTCCAAGAGACCCAGTACTTC
CASSRTFQETQYF
>TRBV24-1|many|TRBJ2-3|NA
TGTGCCACCAGTGAGAGGCAAGGAACAGATACGCAGTATTTT
CATSERQGTDTQYF
>TRBV6-2/TRBV6-3|NA|TRBJ2-6|NA
TGTGCCAGCTGGCCCCGCAGCGCGGCTGGGGCCAACGTCCTGACTTTC
CASWPRSAAGANVLTF
>TRBV29-1|many|TRBJ1-2|NA
TGCAGCGTTGATCCAGGGGTAAACTATGGCTACACCTTC
CSVDPGVNYGYTF
>TRBV2|many|TRBJ2-7|NA
TGTGCCAGCATTTACAGGGAGCTGTACGAGCAGTACTTC
CASIYRELYEQYF
>TRBV6-5|few|TRBJ2-2|NA
TGTGCCAGCAGTCCCATGAGCGGCACCGGGGAGCTGTTTTTT
CASSPMSGTGELFF
>TRBV28|few|TRBJ1-2|NA
TGTGCCAGCAGTCCCGGGGAGCTCTATGGCTACACCTTC
CASSPGELYGYTF
>TRBV4-3|many|TRBJ2-1|NA
TGCGCCAGCGCTTGGGGAGATGAGCAGTTCTTC
CASAWGDEQFF
>TRBV7-2|many|TRBJ2-7|NA
TGTGCCAGCAGCCTGACCGTCTTATTCTACGAGCAGTACTTC
CASSLTVLFYEQYF
>TRBV6-2/TRBV6-3|NA|TRBJ1-5|TRBD1
TGTGCCAGCAGTTCTATGAGGGCAGGGGGAAGCAATCAGCCCCAGCATTTT
CASSSMRAGGSNQPQHF
>TRBV7-9|NA|TRBJ1-2|NA
TGTGCCAGCAGCCCTGGACGGGTTGGTGATGGCTACACCTTC
CASSPGRVGDGYTF
>TRBV12-3/TRBV12-4|many|TRBJ2-3|TRBD1
TGTGCCAGCAGTATACTACCGGGACAGGGTCGACATACGCAGTATTTT
CASSILPGQGRHTQYF
>TRBV6-1|NA|TRBJ1-5|NA
TGTGCCAGCAGGGGTAGTTATAGCAATCAGCCCCAGCATTTT
CASRGSYSNQPQHF
>TRBV4-2|many|TRBJ2-3|TRBD1
TGTGCCAGCAGCCAAGAAAGCAGGGGGCGCCTCGTTACGCAGTATTTT
CASSQESRGRLVTQYF
>TRBV11-3|NA|TRBJ2-6|NA
TGTGCCAGCAGCTTAGATCTTGGGGGGAGAGGGGCCAACGTCCTGACTTTC
CASSLDLGGRGANVLTF
>TRBV28|few|TRBJ1-6|TRBD1
TGTGCCAGCAGTCCCGGGACAGGGGCCCCTTTTTCACCCCTCCACTTT
CASSPGTGAPFSPLHF
>TRBV20-1|NA|TRBJ2-5|TRBD2
TGCAGTGCCATAACAGGGACTAGCGGGGCATCACAGACCCAGTACTTC
CSAITGTSGASQTQYF
>TRBV25-1|many|TRBJ2-7|TRBD2
TGTGCCAGCAGTGAATCGACTAGCGGGTTCAACGAGCAGTACTTC
CASSESTSGFNEQYF
>TRBV5-1|many|TRBJ2-5|NA
TGCGCCAGCAGCGTCGGGACTTACCAAGAGACCCAGTACTTC
CASSVGTYQETQYF
>TRBV15|NA|TRBJ2-1|TRBD2
TGTGCCTCCAGCAGATCTAAAGGAACTAGCGGGGGTCCATTAGAGACCCAGTTCTTC
CASSRSKGTSGGPLETQFF
>TRBV7-2|few|TRBJ1-5|TRBD1
TGTGCCAGCAGCTTAGCCCCGGGACAGGGAGGGCCCCAGCATTTT
CASSLAPGQGGPQHF
>TRBV28|many|TRBJ2-7|NA
TGTGCCAGCATTTCCCAGGCAGGGAACTACGAGCAGTACTTC
CASISQAGNYEQYF
>TRBV20-1|NA|TRBJ2-3|TRBD2
TGCAGTGCGAGAACTAGCGGAGGGGCGGATACGCAGTATTTT
CSARTSGGADTQYF
>TRBV9|NA|TRBJ2-7|TRBD2
TGTGCCAGCAGCGTAGAGGCTAGCGGGAGTCTCTACGAGCAGTACTTC
CASSVEASGSLYEQYF
>TRBV20-1|NA|TRBJ1-2|NA
TGCAGTGCTAGGGCGACGGGGGGCAACTATGGCTACACCTTC
CSARATGGNYGYTF
>TRBV2|few|TRBJ1-6|NA
TGTGCCAGCAGCCCAAATTCACCCCTCCACTTT
CASSPNSPLHF
>TRBV11-2|NA|TRBJ2-2|NA
TGTGCCAGCAGCTCTCCCCGCCGACCCGGGGAGCTGTTTTTT
CASSSPRRPGELFF
>TRBV6-2/TRBV6-3|few|TRBJ2-1|NA
TGTGCCAGCAGTTTCGCCGCAGGGCTGGTGAATGAGCAGTTCTTC
CASSFAAGLVNEQFF
>TRBV9|NA|TRBJ2-5|TRBD2
TGTGCCAGTAGCGTAGCTAGCGGGGGCGGAACCGAGCGGTACTTC
CASSVASGGGTERYF
>TRBV20-1|few|TRBJ1-1|NA
TGCAGTGTTGGGGTCGGGAAGGTGAACACTGAAGCTTTCTTT
CSVGVGKVNTEAFF
>TRBV20-1|NA|TRBJ2-3|NA
TGCAGTGCTAGCCCGGGGGTCACAGATACGCAGTATTTT
CSASPGVTDTQYF
>TRBV5-1|NA|TRBJ2-3|NA
TGCGCCAGCAGCCTAGACCTGGGAGGAACAGATACGCAGTATTTT
CASSLDLGGTDTQYF
>TRBV20-1|NA|TRBJ2-1|NA
TGCAGTGCTATTACTAGCCGGCATTACAATGAGCAGTTCTTC
CSAITSRHYNEQFF
>TRBV6-2/TRBV6-3|few|TRBJ1-5|NA
TGTGCCAGCACGGATCACAACGGGGCAGGTGGTAGCAATCAGCCCCAGCATTTT
CASTDHNGAGGSNQPQHF
>TRBV20-1|many|TRBJ2-7|NA
TGCAGTGCTCGCAGTGGGCGCATATCCTACGAGCAGTACTTC
CSARSGRISYEQYF
>TRBV20-1|NA|TRBJ2-7|NA
TGCAGTGCTACACAAGGTTTTCTTTCCTACGAGCAGTACTTC
CSATQGFLSYEQYF
>TRBV20-1|NA|TRBJ2-3|TRBD2
TGCAGTGCTAGAGATTCTAGCGGGAGCACAGATACGCAGTATTTT
CSARDSSGSTDTQYF
>TRBV7-9|NA|TRBJ2-7|TRBD2
TGTGCCAGCATGAAGGCGGCCGGACTAGATCCCCACAATGAGCAGTACTTC
CASMKAAGLDPHNEQYF